The 12 T cell receptor beta chains listed next were all sequenced from one sample in a study of CD8+ T cells in alopecia areata. RNA, once extracted, was reverse transcribed into cDNA for use as the sequencing template. The repertoire was sequenced with immunoSEQ multiplex PCR; TCRdb's copy has only in-frame clones and lacks some. The repertoire includes about 170,000 clones, about 54% of them detected once, and 15% to 20% sits in the top ten. Treatment in this sample: oral pan-JAK inhibitor, 5-10 mg twice daily. The sequencing used CD4+ T cells sorted from blood, collected between weeks 55 and 65, from a patient treated with tofacitinib. The receptors stem from a human donor with alopecia areata.

This clone was detected a few times. V is TRBV14 and J is TRBJ2-3; D uncertain. Germline values: CDR1 SGHDN, CDR2 FVKESK. With 1 base removed from V and 7 bases from J, the gap between germline ends came to 3 bases. This CDR3 comprises 11 residues. The CDR3 loop is CASSQVNTQYF. In nucleotides, the CDR3 is TGTGCCAGCAGCCAAGTTAATACGCAGTATTTT. The full variable domain, rest sourced from reference TRBV14 and TRBJ2-3, is EAGVTQFPSHSVIEKGQTVTLRCDPISGHDNLYWYRRVMGKEIKFLLHFVKESKQDESGMPNNRFLAERTGGTYSTLKVQPAELEDSGVYFCASSQVNTQYFGPGTRLTVL.

J is TRBJ1-2 and V is TRBV7-9; possibly TRBD1 for D (5 bases). The germline V and J ends were trimmed by 5 bases and 0 bases, with 16 bases remaining between them. Germline CDR1 SEHNR, CDR2 FQNEAQ (reference sequence). This CDR3 comprises 16 residues. The CDR3 loop reads CASSPRTLGANYGYTF. The CDR3 nucleotides are TGTGCCAGCAGCCCGAGGACCCTAGGGGCTAACTATGGCTACACCTTC.

CDR3 bases: TGTGCCTGGAGGCCGAACAGGGGCAGCGGCAGCGGGAAACTGTTTTTT. Amino acid sequence: CAWRPNRGSGSGKLFF. This chain links TRBV30 with TRBJ1-4; the match to TRBD1 covers 7 bases. V lost 3 bases to trimming and J lost 11 bases; unmatched junction nucleotides: 18. Germline CDR1 reads GTSNPN; CDR2 reads SVGIG (reference sequence). CDR3 length: 16 amino acids.

This clone was recorded a few times. The chain uses TRBV5-6 and TRBJ1-5; D call uncertain. V shed 4 bases and J shed 0 bases, with 5 bases lying between them. Germline-derived CDR1 and CDR2 are SGHDT and YYEEEE. The CDR3 totals 13 residues. The CDR3: CASSPYSNQPQHF. In nucleotides, the CDR3 is TGTGCCAGCAGCCCATATAGCAATCAGCCCCAGCATTTT.

This clone was counted between two and nine times. This chain joins TRBV10-3 and TRBJ2-7; TRBD1 might be the D (6 bases). CDR3 length: 14 amino acids. Trimming removed 2 bases from V and 5 bases from J, with 13 bases in between. Germline V gene data show CDR1 as ENHRY and CDR2 as SYGVKD. CDR3 protein: CAISEADRSHEQYF. In DNA form, the CDR3 reads TGTGCCATCAGTGAGGCTGACAGGTCCCACGAGCAGTACTTC.

This clone showed up just a few times. The chain carries TRBV6-5 and TRBJ2-7; the D gene is possibly TRBD2 (6 bases). The germline V gene encodes CDR1 MNHEY and CDR2 SVGAGI. V lost 6 bases to trimming and J lost 2 bases, with 11 bases between them. The CDR3 is 13 residues long. DNA for the CDR3: TGTGCCAGCAGGGGACTGGAGACCTACGAGCAGTACTTC. Its protein is CASRGLETYEQYF.

V usage is TRBV14 and J usage is TRBJ1-2; D is unclear. The ends were cut back, 4 bases at V and 4 bases at J, with 7 bases in the middle. The CDR3 is 12 amino acids. Germline V gene lookup returns CDR1 SGHDN and CDR2 FVKESK. The CDR3 bases are TGTGCCAGCAGCCTAGGACTCTATGGCTACACCTTC. Its translation: CASSLGLYGYTF.

This clone has just one count. V and J are TRBV7-3 and TRBJ2-3; TRBD2 matches 8 bases. This CDR3 contains 13 residues. J lost 11 bases, V lost 3 bases, and 7 bases had no gene match. CDR1 and CDR2 (germline): SGHTA, FQGTGA. The CDR3 protein is CASSFPGGAEQYF. The CDR3 DNA reads as TGTGCCAGCAGCTTTCCCGGGGGGGCCGAGCAGTATTTT. Complete variable domain (other parts from reference TRBV7-3 and TRBJ2-3): GAGVSQTPSNKVTEKGKYVELRCDPISGHTALYWYRQSLGQGPEFLIYFQGTGAADDSGLPNDRFFAVRPEGSVSTLKIQRTERGDSAVYLCASSFPGGAEQYFGPGTRLTVL.

This clone was picked up a small number of times. V and J are TRBV7-9 and TRBJ1-4; D might be TRBD1 (5 bases). Trimming shortened V by 6 bases and J by 3 bases, and 11 bases separated the two germline ends. The CDR3 is made up of 14 amino acids. Germline V gene lookup returns CDR1 SEHNR and CDR2 FQNEAQ (reference sequence). CDR3: CASSSQDPNEKLFF. Written as DNA, the CDR3 is TGTGCCAGCAGTTCACAGGACCCTAATGAAAAACTGTTTTTT. The full variable domain, completed using reference TRBV7-9 and TRBJ1-4, is DTGVSQNPRHKITKRGQNVTFRCDPISEHNRLYWYRQTLGQGPEFLTYFQNEAQLEKSRLLSDRFSAERPKGSFSTLEIQRTEQGDSAMYLCASSSQDPNEKLFFGSGTQLSVL.

The J gene is TRBJ2-1, the V gene TRBV9; no definite D call. Germline assignment: CDR1 SGDLS and CDR2 YYNGEE. The germline V and J ends were trimmed by 0 bases and 3 bases, with 10 bases remaining between them. The CDR3 spans 15 residues. CDR3 in amino acids: CASSVGLGVYNEQFF. In DNA form, the CDR3 reads TGTGCCAGCAGCGTAGGTCTAGGAGTCTACAATGAGCAGTTCTTC. The variable domain in full, completed from reference TRBV9 and TRBJ2-1, reads DSGVTQTPKHLITATGQRVTLRCSPRSGDLSVYWYQQSLDQGLQFLIQYYNGEERAKGNILERFSAQQFPDLHSELNLSSLELGDSALYFCASSVGLGVYNEQFFGPGTRLTVL.

This clone was observed once. V gene TRBV6-5 combines with J gene TRBJ1-2, with TRBD1 identical over 12 bases. The CDR3 has 15 amino acids. Germline V gene data show CDR1 as MNHEY and CDR2 as SVGAGI. Losses at the gene ends were 2 bases for V and 2 bases for J; bases not matched to a gene: 0. CDR3 residues: CASSYGTGGNYGYTF. The CDR3 nucleotides are TGTGCCAGCAGTTACGGGACAGGGGGCAACTATGGCTACACCTTC.

The rearrangement uses TRBV5-4 and TRBJ2-5; D possibly uses TRBD1 or TRBD2 (5 bases each). Trimming cost V 4 bases and J 3 bases, with 22 bases left between them. Germline CDR1 SGHNT, CDR2 YYREEE (reference sequence). The CDR3 extends over 17 amino acids. Written as DNA, the CDR3 is TGTGCCAGCAGCCTCGCACGGGGACGCGCGGCCGAAGAGACCCAGTACTTC. Translation gives CASSLARGRAAEETQYF.